The 11 T cell receptor beta chains in this list originate from one sample, sequenced in a study of blood T cell repertoires in COVID-19. Produced via immunoSEQ multiplex PCR; TCRdb's table is partial and in-frame only. Of 90,000 to 120,000 clones in the sample, roughly nine tenths were seen once. Sequencing was performed on peripheral blood. The source is a human donor in a cohort sampled during active COVID-19.

A single count supports this clone. The rearrangement uses TRBV27 and TRBJ2-5; tentative D call: TRBD1 (6 bases). Germline V CDR1 and CDR2: MNHEY, SMNVEV (reference sequence). V was pared by 6 bases and J by 5 bases, with 13 bases between. This CDR3 spans 13 amino acids. The CDR3: CASSITGYETQYF. CDR3 coding DNA: TGTGCCAGCAGCATTACAGGGTACGAGACCCAGTACTTC.

The chain uses TRBV29-1 and TRBJ2-3; 8 bases map to TRBD1. J lost 1 base, V lost 1 base, and 1 base had no gene match. The germline V gene has CDR1 SQVTM and CDR2 ANQGSEA. The CDR3 length is 14 residues. The CDR3 DNA sequence: TGCAGCGTTGAAGCGACAGGGGGCACAGATACGCAGTATTTT. This gives the protein CSVEATGGTDTQYF.

V gene TRBV30 combines with J gene TRBJ1-4, with 7 bases lining up with TRBD1. The CDR3 sequence is 14 residues long. Losses at the gene ends were 7 bases for V and 8 bases for J; bases not matched to a gene: 13. In germline, CDR1 is GTSNPN, CDR2 SVGIG (reference sequence). The CDR3 is CASRTGGSGEKLFF. In DNA form, the CDR3 reads TGTGCCTCCCGGACAGGTGGGTCAGGAGAAAAACTGTTTTTT.

There are a few counts of this clone. The chain links TRBV19 to TRBJ1-6, with D perhaps matching TRBD1 (6 bases). This CDR3 is built from 13 residues. V lost 5 bases, J lost 6 bases, and 8 bases lay in between. CDR1 and CDR2 (germline): LNHDA, SQIVND (reference sequence). Here the CDR3 DNA reads TGTGCCAGTAGTCCACAGGGTAATTCACCCCTCCACTTT. It translates to CASSPQGNSPLHF.

The V and J genes are TRBV5-1 and TRBJ2-7, with 12 bases matching TRBD1. Looked up from germline, CDR1 is SGHRS and CDR2 is YFSETQ. This CDR3 has 15 residues. Germline trimming cut 4 bases from V and 6 bases from J; bases unmatched to any gene: 8. The CDR3 DNA reads TGCGCCAGCAGCATGACCGGGACAGGGGGCGGCGAGCAGTACTTC. Its protein product is CASSMTGTGGGEQYF. The full variable domain, rest sourced from reference TRBV5-1 and TRBJ2-7, is KAGVTQTPRYLIKTRGQQVTLSCSPISGHRSVSWYQQTPGQGLQFLFEYFSETQRNKGNFPGRFSGRQFSNSRSEMNVSTLELGDSALYLCASSMTGTGGGEQYFGPGTRLTVT.

This clone was detected once. This chain connects TRBV27 to TRBJ1-1; D ambiguous. V shed 6 bases and J shed 4 bases, with 21 bases lying between them. Germline V lookup: CDR1 MNHEY, CDR2 SMNVEV (reference sequence). This CDR3 has 16 amino acids. The chain's CDR3 is CASRRDLTASRTEAFF. The CDR3, as DNA: TGTGCCAGCAGGAGAGACTTAACCGCCTCCCGCACTGAAGCTTTCTTT.

The J gene is TRBJ2-3, the V gene TRBV3-1 (or the pseudogene TRBV3-2); 11 bases map to TRBD2. Trimming cost V 1 base and J 6 bases; bases outside gene matches: 6. The CDR3 contains 16 residues. Germline V gives CDR1 LGHDT, CDR2 YNNKEL (reference sequence). The CDR3 DNA reads TGTGCCAGCAGCCAAGGATCTAGCGGGAGGTTGGATACGCAGTATTTT. Protein product: CASSQGSSGRLDTQYF.

This chain connects TRBV28 to TRBJ1-2; weak D call: TRBD1 (5 bases). V shed 3 bases and J shed 1 base, with 15 bases lying between them. CDR1 MDHEN and CDR2 SYDVKM come from the germline V gene. The CDR3 runs 16 residues. CDR3 region: CASSFGGSSFNYGYTF. Here the CDR3 DNA reads TGTGCCAGCAGTTTTGGGGGGTCGAGCTTTAACTATGGCTACACCTTC.

The chain uses TRBV6-5 and TRBJ1-3; 7 positions agree with TRBD1. CDR3 length: 16 amino acids. The J segment lost 4 bases and the V segment lost 2 bases, leaving 8 bases of the junction unmatched. Per germline, CDR1 MNHEY and CDR2 SVGAGI. CDR3 residues: CASSYHRGVGGNTIYF. The CDR3 nucleotides are TGTGCCAGCAGTTACCACAGGGGAGTGGGGGGAAACACCATATATTTT.

The V gene is TRBV12-3 or TRBV12-4, the J gene TRBJ1-5, with TRBD1 identical over 8 bases. Trimming at V came to 6 bases and at J to 6 bases, leaving 4 bases not matched to a gene. The length of the CDR3 is 13 residues. For the CDR3, the DNA is TGTGCCAGCAGCACCGACAGGGGTCAGCCCCAGCATTTT. Translated, it gives CASSTDRGQPQHF.

The gene calls are TRBV4-1 and TRBJ1-1; possible D gene TRBD1, 6 bases. The ends were cut back, 0 bases at V and 1 base at J, with 15 bases in the middle. The germline gives CDR1 MGHRA, CDR2 YSYEKL. CDR3 length: 17 residues. The CDR3 loop reads CASSQEGTGNRNTEAFF. The CDR3 DNA is TGCGCCAGCAGCCAAGAAGGTACAGGGAATAGGAACACTGAAGCTTTCTTT.